Listed below are T cell receptor beta chains from one sample, sequenced in a study of cytomegalovirus exposure and HLA in healthy donors. Sequenced by immunoSEQ multiplex PCR; TCRdb stores in-frame clones only, minus some. This sample has approximately 120,000 clones; around 72% occur once, and the top ten carry 3% to 4%. Sequencing used PBMCs. The origin of the receptors is a man aged 25-45 years in good health and CMV-seronegative. Both conserved end residues are part of each CDR3. D genes are given only for firm matches. Clone sizes are given selectively: once, few, many, or a class where the clone is expanded.

CDR3 DNA: TGTGCCAGCAGAGAGGGACAGGTCTCTGGAAACACCATATATTTT
CDR3 protein: CASREGQVSGNTIYF
D gene: TRBD1
J gene: TRBJ1-3
clone size: .
V gene: TRBV28

CDR3 DNA: TGTGCCAGCAGCCCCAGACTGAGCTCCTATAATTCACCCCTCCACTTT
CDR3 protein: CASSPRLSSYNSPLHF
D gene: .
J gene: TRBJ1-6
clone size: .
V gene: TRBV9

CDR3 DNA: TGTGCCAGCAGTTCTAGCTATAGGGTGGTTAGTTCACCCCTCCACTTT
CDR3 protein: CASSSSYRVVSSPLHF
D gene: .
J gene: TRBJ1-6
clone size: few
V gene: TRBV28

CDR3 DNA: TGTGCCAGCAGCGCCCGCTCCAGAACAGATACGCAGTATTTT
CDR3 protein: CASSARSRTDTQYF
D gene: .
J gene: TRBJ2-3
clone size: .
V gene: TRBV11-2

CDR3 DNA: TGTGCCAGCAGCTGGGGACAGGGGCCTGAAGCTTTCTTT
CDR3 protein: CASSWGQGPEAFF
D gene: TRBD1
J gene: TRBJ1-1
clone size: .
V gene: TRBV5-8

CDR3 DNA: TGTGCCAGCAGCGTAGGGGGGACAGTCGTGAACACTGAAGCTTTCTTT
CDR3 protein: CASSVGGTVVNTEAFF
D gene: TRBD1
J gene: TRBJ1-1
clone size: .
V gene: TRBV9

CDR3 DNA: TGTGCCAGCTCACCGGGGACTAGCGGAATTGCATACAATGAGCAGTTCTTC
CDR3 protein: CASSPGTSGIAYNEQFF
D gene: TRBD2
J gene: TRBJ2-1
clone size: once
V gene: TRBV18

CDR3 DNA: TGTGCCAGCAGCTTACCCGGGGTTCGGGAGACCCAGTACTTC
CDR3 protein: CASSLPGVRETQYF
D gene: .
J gene: TRBJ2-5
clone size: .
V gene: TRBV7-9

CDR3 DNA: TGTGCCAGCATACGAGGGGGCCTTAACACTGAAGCTTTCTTT
CDR3 protein: CASIRGGLNTEAFF
D gene: TRBD1
J gene: TRBJ1-1
clone size: .
V gene: TRBV28

CDR3 DNA: TGTGCCATCAGTGAAAACAGGGAGAACACTGAAGCTTTCTTT
CDR3 protein: CAISENRENTEAFF
D gene: .
J gene: TRBJ1-1
clone size: .
V gene: TRBV10-3

CDR3 DNA: TGCGCCAGCAGCCACCATATAGTTACGGCTAGCGGGGGGGCGGGTGAGCAGTTCTTC
CDR3 protein: CASSHHIVTASGGAGEQFF
D gene: TRBD2
J gene: TRBJ2-1
clone size: .
V gene: TRBV4-1

CDR3 DNA: TGCGCCAGCAACTTGGATCGGGTGAGTTCCTACGAGCAGTACTTC
CDR3 protein: CASNLDRVSSYEQYF
D gene: .
J gene: TRBJ2-7
clone size: .
V gene: TRBV5-1

CDR3 DNA: TGTGCCAGCAGCTCAATTAGACAGAGAAACACTGAAGCTTTCTTT
CDR3 protein: CASSSIRQRNTEAFF
D gene: .
J gene: TRBJ1-1
clone size: few
V gene: TRBV11-2

CDR3 DNA: TGCGCCAGCAGCTTGGCGACCGGGACTCTCGACACTGAAGCTTTCTTT
CDR3 protein: CASSLATGTLDTEAFF
D gene: .
J gene: TRBJ1-1
clone size: .
V gene: TRBV5-1

CDR3 DNA: TGTGCCAGCAGCCAAAACTTAGAAGACTACGAGCAGTACTTC
CDR3 protein: CASSQNLEDYEQYF
D gene: .
J gene: TRBJ2-7
clone size: .
V gene: TRBV11-2

CDR3 DNA: TGTGCCAGCAGTGACCCTACTAGCGGGGGGGAGAATGAGCAGTTCTTC
CDR3 protein: CASSDPTSGGENEQFF
D gene: TRBD2
J gene: TRBJ2-1
clone size: .
V gene: TRBV6-4

CDR3 DNA: TGTGCCAGCAGCGATGACAGATCATATGGCTACACCTTC
CDR3 protein: CASSDDRSYGYTF
D gene: .
J gene: TRBJ1-2
clone size: .
V gene: TRBV5-6

CDR3 DNA: TGTGCCAGCAGCTTCTTCCGTTGGGACTCCAACGAGCAGTACTTC
CDR3 protein: CASSFFRWDSNEQYF
D gene: .
J gene: TRBJ2-7
clone size: .
V gene: TRBV5-4

CDR3 DNA: TGTGCCTGGAGTGCCTCTTGGGCAGGGTATGGGAATGAGCAGTTCTTC
CDR3 protein: CAWSASWAGYGNEQFF
D gene: .
J gene: TRBJ2-1
clone size: few
V gene: TRBV30

CDR3 DNA: TGTGCCAGCAGTTCATCGGGGACAGGGTCCTACGAGCAGTACTTC
CDR3 protein: CASSSSGTGSYEQYF
D gene: TRBD1
J gene: TRBJ2-7
clone size: .
V gene: TRBV28

CDR3 DNA: TGTGCCAGCAGTGATGTGGGGGCCTTCGCCATCGAGCAGTATTTT
CDR3 protein: CASSDVGAFAIEQYF
D gene: .
J gene: TRBJ2-3
clone size: .
V gene: TRBV25-1

CDR3 DNA: TGTGCCAGCAGTTCCGAGACAGGTGTCGGCTACACCTTC
CDR3 protein: CASSSETGVGYTF
D gene: .
J gene: TRBJ1-2
clone size: .
V gene: TRBV5-4

CDR3 DNA: TGTGCCAGTTGGGCAGGGGGCGAGCAGTACTTC
CDR3 protein: CASWAGGEQYF
D gene: TRBD1
J gene: TRBJ2-7
clone size: few
V gene: TRBV19

CDR3 DNA: TGTGCCAGCAGCTCGACTAGCGGGGGGGCAGGAGAGACCCAGTACTTC
CDR3 protein: CASSSTSGGAGETQYF
D gene: TRBD2
J gene: TRBJ2-5
clone size: .
V gene: TRBV5-4

CDR3 DNA: TGTGCCAGCAGTTCATGGCGGAGTAACTATGGCTACACCTTC
CDR3 protein: CASSSWRSNYGYTF
D gene: .
J gene: TRBJ1-2
clone size: once
V gene: TRBV27

CDR3 DNA: TGCGCCAGCAGTCTTGGAGTCCCGAACACCGGGGAGCTGTTTTTT
CDR3 protein: CASSLGVPNTGELFF
D gene: .
J gene: TRBJ2-2
clone size: .
V gene: TRBV23-1

CDR3 DNA: TGTGCCAGCAGCAACCCCAGGGGTATCTACAATGAGCAGTTCTTC
CDR3 protein: CASSNPRGIYNEQFF
D gene: .
J gene: TRBJ2-1
clone size: .
V gene: TRBV13

CDR3 DNA: TGTGCCATCAGTGAGTCGATGGGGACAGCCTCCTACAATGAGCAGTTCTTC
CDR3 protein: CAISESMGTASYNEQFF
D gene: TRBD1
J gene: TRBJ2-1
clone size: once
V gene: TRBV10-3

CDR3 DNA: TGTGCCAGCAGTTACCTTGGACAGAACTATGGCTACACCTTC
CDR3 protein: CASSYLGQNYGYTF
D gene: .
J gene: TRBJ1-2
clone size: .
V gene: TRBV6-5

CDR3 DNA: TGTGCCAGCAGCTTATTACAGGGAGGGAGGGATACGCAGTATTTT
CDR3 protein: CASSLLQGGRDTQYF
D gene: .
J gene: TRBJ2-3
clone size: .
V gene: TRBV11-2

CDR3 DNA: TGTGCCAGTGGGTCAGGGGACGGCTACACCTTC
CDR3 protein: CASGSGDGYTF
D gene: .
J gene: TRBJ1-2
clone size: .
V gene: TRBV28

CDR3 DNA: TGCGCCAGCAGTGAGGCGGGGGACCTCACAGATACGCAGTATTTT
CDR3 protein: CASSEAGDLTDTQYF
D gene: TRBD2
J gene: TRBJ2-3
clone size: .
V gene: TRBV10-2

CDR3 DNA: TGTGCCAGCAGGACAGGGGGTACTAACTATGGCTACACCTTC
CDR3 protein: CASRTGGTNYGYTF
D gene: TRBD1
J gene: TRBJ1-2
clone size: .
V gene: TRBV28

CDR3 DNA: TGCAGCGTTAAGGGGGCGAACCCGGGTAGCACAGATACGCAGTATTTT
CDR3 protein: CSVKGANPGSTDTQYF
D gene: TRBD1
J gene: TRBJ2-3
clone size: .
V gene: TRBV29-1

CDR3 DNA: TGTGCCTCCCAAAGGGGGGGTCGGAACACTGAAGCTTTCTTT
CDR3 protein: CASQRGGRNTEAFF
D gene: .
J gene: TRBJ1-1
clone size: .
V gene: TRBV28

CDR3 DNA: TGTGCCAGCTCAGGGGAGTCTGGGTCCACTGAAGCTTTCTTT
CDR3 protein: CASSGESGSTEAFF
D gene: .
J gene: TRBJ1-1
clone size: .
V gene: TRBV18

CDR3 DNA: TGTGCCAGCAGGACAACGGGGGGAGATACGCAGTATTTT
CDR3 protein: CASRTTGGDTQYF
D gene: TRBD2
J gene: TRBJ2-3
clone size: .
V gene: TRBV6-5

CDR3 DNA: TGCGCCAGCAGTCAATCGTGGACAGACACTGAAGCTTTCTTT
CDR3 protein: CASSQSWTDTEAFF
D gene: .
J gene: TRBJ1-1
clone size: .
V gene: TRBV23-1

CDR3 DNA: TGTGCCAGCTCACGTACAGGGCAAAGCTTCTACGAGCAGTACTTC
CDR3 protein: CASSRTGQSFYEQYF
D gene: .
J gene: TRBJ2-7
clone size: .
V gene: TRBV18